This record looks at one T cell receptor beta chain sequence and its context. This clonotype has more than one count but fewer than ten. Its antigen is still unknown. No quality values exist for individual bases; no much larger clone is one base distant. Measured from the cysteine to the phenylalanine, the CDR3 is 17 residues long. Just the 51-base CDR3 DNA is kept, in frame starting at base 1. The germline V gene encodes CDR1 MNHEY and CDR2 SVGEGT. Clipping removes 2 bases from V and 2 bases from J, with 5 as the unmatched junction base count. This sample was included in a study of CD8 T cells in ankylosing spondylitis (dated by TCRdb to between 2016 and 2019). As for the study more broadly: T cell receptor beta repertoires were profiled in healthy donors and ankylosing spondylitis patients so that disease-linked TCR variants could be found. In total, the full study cohort was made up of about 99 healthy donors and roughly 27 ankylosing spondylitis patients. Peripheral blood was sampled, and synovial fluid was also collected from ankylosing spondylitis patients. Broader findings and caveats from the paper: According to the report, matched synovial fluid samples from ankylosing spondylitis patients were significantly enriched for the disease-linked clones. Blood from ankylosing spondylitis patients appeared to be characterized by a TCR beta motif made up of fewer than ten highly homologous amino acid variants. Some motif variants had previously been reported in the synovial fluid and blood of reactive arthritis patients, which suggests shared mechanisms of disease initiation. The disease-linked clones had a CD8+ phenotype and were found at relatively low frequencies in peripheral blood.

The sequencing machine was an Illumina HiSeq 2500. TCR beta libraries were prepared by quantitative 5'-RACE with molecular barcodes. The authors processed their data as follows. A new computational method, built on a probabilistic model of VDJ rearrangement, was used to identify disease-linked TCR variants. Clones were called with MiXCR by TCRdb after fastp trimmed the public reads at Q25, and only in-frame beta chains were retained. Rows merge per CDR3 protein into single entries with the most common DNA and genes. The V and J calls, along with clone size, are taken from TCRdb and not from the paper's own processing. In all, the sample holds more than 600,000 distinct CDR3 sequences, and over 15% of those were seen once. The ten largest clones take up over 15% of the sample.

This chain is built from TRBV6-2 or TRBV6-3 and TRBJ2-1; TRBD2 matches 11 bases in the middle. The TCR comes from a male donor with ankylosing spondylitis. Source material: blood, either unsorted or a sorted T cell fraction (not recorded which). The nucleotides are TGTGCCAGCAGTTACGAAATAGCGGGAGGGCCCTACAATGAGCAGTTCTTC. Its coded protein is CASSYEIAGGPYNEQFF.